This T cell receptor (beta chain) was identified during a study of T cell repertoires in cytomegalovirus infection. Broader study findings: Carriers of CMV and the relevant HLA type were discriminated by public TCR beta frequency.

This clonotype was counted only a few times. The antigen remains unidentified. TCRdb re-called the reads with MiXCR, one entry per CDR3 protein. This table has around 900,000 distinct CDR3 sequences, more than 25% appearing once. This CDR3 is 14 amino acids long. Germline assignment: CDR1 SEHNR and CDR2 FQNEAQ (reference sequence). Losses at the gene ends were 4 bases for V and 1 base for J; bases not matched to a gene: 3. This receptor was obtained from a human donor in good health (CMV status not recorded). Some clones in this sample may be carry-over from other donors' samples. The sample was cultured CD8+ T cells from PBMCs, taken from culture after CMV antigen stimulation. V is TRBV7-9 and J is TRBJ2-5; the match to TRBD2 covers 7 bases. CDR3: CASSSAGVQETQYF. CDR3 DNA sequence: TGTGCCAGCAGCTCCGCGGGGGTCCAAGAGACCCAGTACTTC.